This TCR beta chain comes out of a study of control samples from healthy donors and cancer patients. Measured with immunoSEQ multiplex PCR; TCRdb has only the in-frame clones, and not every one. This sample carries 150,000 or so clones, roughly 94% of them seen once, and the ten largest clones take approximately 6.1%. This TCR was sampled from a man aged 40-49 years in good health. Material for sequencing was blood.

The CDR3 is CASSYSRGTDTQYF. DNA for the CDR3: TGTGCCAGCAGTTACTCCAGGGGAACAGATACGCAGTATTTT. The rearrangement links TRBV6-5 to TRBJ2-3; D is perhaps TRBD1 (6 bases). Germline V gene sequence: CDR1 MNHEY, CDR2 SVGAGI. The CDR3 covers 14 residues. V lost 0 bases, J lost 3 bases, and 7 bases lay in between.